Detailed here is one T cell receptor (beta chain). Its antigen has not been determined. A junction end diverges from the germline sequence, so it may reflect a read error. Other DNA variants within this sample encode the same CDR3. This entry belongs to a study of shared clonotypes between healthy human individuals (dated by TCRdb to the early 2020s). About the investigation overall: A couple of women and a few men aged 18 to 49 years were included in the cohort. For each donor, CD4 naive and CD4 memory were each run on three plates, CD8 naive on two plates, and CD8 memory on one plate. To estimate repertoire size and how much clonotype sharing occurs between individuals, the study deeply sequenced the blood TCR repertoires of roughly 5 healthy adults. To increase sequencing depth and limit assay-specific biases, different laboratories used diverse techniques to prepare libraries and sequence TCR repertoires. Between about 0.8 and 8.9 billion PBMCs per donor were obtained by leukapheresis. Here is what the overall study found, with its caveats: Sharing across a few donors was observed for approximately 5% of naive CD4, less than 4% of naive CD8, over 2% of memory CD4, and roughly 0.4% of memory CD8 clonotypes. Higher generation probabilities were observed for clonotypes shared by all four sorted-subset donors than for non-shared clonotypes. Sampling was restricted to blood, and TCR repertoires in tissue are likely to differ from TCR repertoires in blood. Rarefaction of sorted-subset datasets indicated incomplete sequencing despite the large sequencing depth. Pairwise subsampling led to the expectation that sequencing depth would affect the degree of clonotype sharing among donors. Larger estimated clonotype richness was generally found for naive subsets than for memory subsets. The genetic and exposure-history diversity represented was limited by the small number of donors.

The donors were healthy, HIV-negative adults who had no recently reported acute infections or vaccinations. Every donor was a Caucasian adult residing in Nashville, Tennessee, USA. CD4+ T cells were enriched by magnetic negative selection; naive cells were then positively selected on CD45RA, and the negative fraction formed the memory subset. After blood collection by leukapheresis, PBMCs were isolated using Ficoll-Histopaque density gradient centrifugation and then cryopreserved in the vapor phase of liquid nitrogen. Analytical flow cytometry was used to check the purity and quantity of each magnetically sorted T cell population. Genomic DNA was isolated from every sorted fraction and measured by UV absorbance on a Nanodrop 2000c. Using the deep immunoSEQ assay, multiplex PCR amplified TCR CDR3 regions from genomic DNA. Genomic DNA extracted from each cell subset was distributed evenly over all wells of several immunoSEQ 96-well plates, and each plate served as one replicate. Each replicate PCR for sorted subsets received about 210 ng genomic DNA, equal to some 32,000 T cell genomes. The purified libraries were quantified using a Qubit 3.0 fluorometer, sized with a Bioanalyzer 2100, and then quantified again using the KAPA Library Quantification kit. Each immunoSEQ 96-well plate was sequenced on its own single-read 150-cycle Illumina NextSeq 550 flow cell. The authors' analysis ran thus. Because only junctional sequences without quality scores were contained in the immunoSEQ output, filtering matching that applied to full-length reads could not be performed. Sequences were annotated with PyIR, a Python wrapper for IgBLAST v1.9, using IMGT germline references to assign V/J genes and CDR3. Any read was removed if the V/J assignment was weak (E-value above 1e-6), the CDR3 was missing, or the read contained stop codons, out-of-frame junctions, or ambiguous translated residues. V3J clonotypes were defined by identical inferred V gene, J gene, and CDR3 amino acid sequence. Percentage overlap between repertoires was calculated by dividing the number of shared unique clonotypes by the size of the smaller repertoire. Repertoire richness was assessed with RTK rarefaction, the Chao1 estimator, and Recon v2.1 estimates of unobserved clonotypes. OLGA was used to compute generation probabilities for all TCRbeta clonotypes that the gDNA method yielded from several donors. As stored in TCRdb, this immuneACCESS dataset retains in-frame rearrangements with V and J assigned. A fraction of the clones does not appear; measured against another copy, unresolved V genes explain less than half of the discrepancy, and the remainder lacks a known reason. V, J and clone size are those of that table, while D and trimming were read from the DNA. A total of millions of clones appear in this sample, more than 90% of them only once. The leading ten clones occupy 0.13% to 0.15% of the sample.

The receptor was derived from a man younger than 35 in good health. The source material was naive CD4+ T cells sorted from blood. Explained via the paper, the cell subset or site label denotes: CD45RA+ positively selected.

The CDR3 protein sequence reads: CASSSGSNTGELFF. The DNA reads as follows: TGTGCTAGCAGCAGTGGGTCGAACACCGGGGAGCTGTTTTTT. Rearrangement joined TRBV7-7 to TRBJ2-2; the D gene is unclear. From the cysteine through the phenylalanine, the CDR3 covers 14 amino acids. Of all the DNA, just the CDR3 is kept, 42 bases in frame from base 1. The germline V gene (reference sequence) yields SSHAT for CDR1 and FNYEAQ for CDR2.